This entry is about one T cell receptor (beta chain). Its antigen has not been determined. Within one base of it there is no much larger clone, and no base qualities were kept. TCRbeta CDR3 regions were amplified from genomic DNA by means of the immunoSEQ Assay, a bias-controlled multiplex PCR. As for the authors' bioinformatics: Nucleated cell counts per sample were estimated from amplification of reference gene primers within the assay. To quantify the absolute abundance of each unique TCRbeta CDR3 rearrangement, sequence reads were collapsed and filtered. For each sample, productive Simpson clonality was calculated by taking the square root of Simpson's diversity index across productive rearrangements. The source is immuneACCESS, and TCRdb retained only in-frame sequences with V and J called. Part of the clones is not carried over; for the studies checked, unresolved V genes explain less than half of this, and the remainder is unexplained. Clone size and the V and J calls come from that table; the DNA yielded D and trimming. This sample is represented by around 160,000 clones; 75% to 85% of them were singletons. 8% to 9% of the sample is held by the ten biggest clonotypes.

These data come from a study of blood T cell repertoires in COVID-19 (dated by TCRdb to the early 2020s). General notes on the study: Samples from collaborators originated in the United States, Italy and Spain and spanned both the acute and convalescent phases of COVID-19. The material from the prospective study consisted of cDNA or gDNA derived from T cells, B-cell-depleted T cells, or PBMCs. Deeply sampled blood TCRbeta repertoires from subjects exposed to, actively infected with, or recovered from COVID-19 were included in the dataset. The repertoires were released in a freely available public database meant as a resource for research on the immune response to SARS-CoV-2. Samples were obtained from the ongoing ImmuneRACE study (first 160 participants) and from over 1,000 subjects provided by 6 global collaborators. Nearly every sample came with metadata listing a de-identified subject ID, COVID-19 status, age in years and sex. Where available, HLA class I and class II types were taken from metadata supplied by the sample provider and were not determined by assay-based typing. What the research found in general, with its limitations: The amount of clinical and demographic metadata varied by source and participant and was provided uncurated.

Whole blood was collected in K2EDTA tubes by collaborating institutions according to the institutions' own protocols. For TCRbeta analysis, collaborators shipped samples in one of three forms: frozen whole blood, isolated PBMCs, or DNA extracted from either of those sample types. Sequencing was performed on peripheral blood. This sequence originates from a human donor with acute or convalescent COVID-19. The donor label of this sample is uncertain.

The CDR3 corresponds to CASSWRSQVSTEAFF. The nucleotide sequence is given as TGCGCCAGCAGCTGGAGGAGTCAGGTGAGCACTGAAGCTTTCTTT. The chain joins TRBV5-1 to TRBJ1-1; the D gene identity is not certain. CDR1 and CDR2 (SGHRS, YFSETQ) derive from the germline V gene. V was cut back by 3 bases and J by 4 bases, leaving a gap of 16 bases between them. Reading from cysteine to phenylalanine, the CDR3 counts 15 amino acids. CDR3 DNA is the only sequence kept; it has 45 bases, read in frame from the first base. The CDR3 plus the reference TRBV5-1 and TRBJ1-1 genes for the other parts give the full variable domain: KAGVTQTPRYLIKTRGQQVTLSCSPISGHRSVSWYQQTPGQGLQFLFEYFSETQRNKGNFPGRFSGRQFSNSRSEMNVSTLELGDSALYLCASSWRSQVSTEAFFGQGTRLTVV.